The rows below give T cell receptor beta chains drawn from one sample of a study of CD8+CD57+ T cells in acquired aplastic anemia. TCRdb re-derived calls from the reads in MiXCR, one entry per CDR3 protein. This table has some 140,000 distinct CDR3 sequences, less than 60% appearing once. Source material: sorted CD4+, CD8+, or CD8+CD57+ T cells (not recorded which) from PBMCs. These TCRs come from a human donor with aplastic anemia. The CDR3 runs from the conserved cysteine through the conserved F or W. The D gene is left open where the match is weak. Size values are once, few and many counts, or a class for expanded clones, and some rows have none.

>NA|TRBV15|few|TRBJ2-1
TGTGCCACCAGCAGAGATTTTCGTCAGGAGCAGTTCTTC
CATSRDFRQEQFF
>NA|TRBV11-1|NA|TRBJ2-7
TGTGCCAGCAGCCCCCCCGGGGGCGCGATATACGAGCAGTACTTC
CASSPPGGAIYEQYF
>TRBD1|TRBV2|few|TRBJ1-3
TGTGCCAGCAGTGCGCCGACAGGGAACACCATATATTTT
CASSAPTGNTIYF
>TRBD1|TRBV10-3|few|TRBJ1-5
TGTGCCATCAGTGACCACAGGGGAAGCAATCAGCCCCAGCATTTT
CAISDHRGSNQPQHF
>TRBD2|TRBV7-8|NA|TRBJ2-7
TGTGCCAGCAGCCTCCCCGACCTGACTAGCAGCTACGAGCAGTACTTC
CASSLPDLTSSYEQYF
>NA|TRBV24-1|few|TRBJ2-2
TGTGCCACCAGTGTGGGGACCGGGGAGCTGTTTTTT
CATSVGTGELFF
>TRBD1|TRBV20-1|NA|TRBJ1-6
TGCAGTGCTTATCGGGACAGCGACCTCCACTTT
CSAYRDSDLHF
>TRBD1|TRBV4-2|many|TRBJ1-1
TGTGCCAGCAGCTCCGACAGGGGGTCTTTCTTT
CASSSDRGSFF
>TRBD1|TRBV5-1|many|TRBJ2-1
TGCGCCAGCAGCCCACCCCGGACAGGGAATGAGCAGTTCTTC
CASSPPRTGNEQFF
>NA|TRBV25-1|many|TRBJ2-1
TGTGCCAGCAGTGTCAGGGGAGGGTTCTACAATGAGCAGTTCTTC
CASSVRGGFYNEQFF
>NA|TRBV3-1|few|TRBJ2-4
TGTGCCAGCAGCCAAGATAGGAGGGGGCATGGCAAAAACATTCAGTACTTC
CASSQDRRGHGKNIQYF
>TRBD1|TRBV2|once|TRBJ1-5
TGTGCCAGCAAGGGACAGGCGTCTATGCCCCAGCATTTT
CASKGQASMPQHF
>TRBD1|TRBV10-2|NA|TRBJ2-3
TGCGCCAGCAGTGTGACAGGGGGGACAGATACGCAGTATTTT
CASSVTGGTDTQYF
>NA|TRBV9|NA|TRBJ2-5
TGTGCCAGCAGTCGCGAGCAAGAGACCCAGTACTTC
CASSREQETQYF
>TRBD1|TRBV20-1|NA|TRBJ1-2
TGCAGTGCTAGTGGGGCAGGGGGCGCGGCGGGCTACACCTTC
CSASGAGGAAGYTF
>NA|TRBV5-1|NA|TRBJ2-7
TGCGCCAGCAGCTTAAACTTGGACCCTGCCGCCGAGCAGTACTTC
CASSLNLDPAAEQYF
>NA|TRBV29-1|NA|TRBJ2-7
TGCAGCGTTGTACTTACGGGGAGCTACGAGCAGTACTTC
CSVVLTGSYEQYF
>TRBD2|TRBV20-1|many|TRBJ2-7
TGCAGTGTTACCATAGGGACTAGCTACGAGCAGTACTTC
CSVTIGTSYEQYF
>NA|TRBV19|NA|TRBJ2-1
TGTGCCAGTAGTCCAGGGGTCGGCGAGCAGTTCTTC
CASSPGVGEQFF
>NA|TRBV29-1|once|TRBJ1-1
TGCAGCGTAGACTCAGGGAACACTGAAGCTTTCTTT
CSVDSGNTEAFF
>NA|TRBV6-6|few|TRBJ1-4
TGTGCCAGCAGTTACTCGATGGCTTCCAATGAAAAACTGTTTTTT
CASSYSMASNEKLFF
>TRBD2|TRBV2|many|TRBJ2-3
TGTGCCAGCAGTGCGCTCGGGACTAGCGGGGGGGCCCTAGATACGCAGTATTTT
CASSALGTSGGALDTQYF
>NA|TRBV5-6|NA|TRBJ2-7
TGTGCCAGCAGGAGACTGGACTATTACGAGCAGTACTTC
CASRRLDYYEQYF
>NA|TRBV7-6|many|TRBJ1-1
TGTGCCAGCAGCTTAAGGGGATCCGGAAACACTGAAGCTTTCTTT
CASSLRGSGNTEAFF
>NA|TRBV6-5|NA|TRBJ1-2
TGTGCCAGCAGTTATCTCGCGGCTAACTATGGCTACACCTTC
CASSYLAANYGYTF
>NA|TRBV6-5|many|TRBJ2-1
TGTGCCAGCAGTTCCCGCATTGTCGATGAGCAGTTCTTC
CASSSRIVDEQFF
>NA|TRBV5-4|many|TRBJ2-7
TGTGCCAGCAGCTTGGTTGGGAACGACGAGCAGTACTTC
CASSLVGNDEQYF
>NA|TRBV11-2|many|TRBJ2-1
TGTGCCAGCAGCTTCGGATTAACAGGGTACAATGAGCAGTTCTTC
CASSFGLTGYNEQFF
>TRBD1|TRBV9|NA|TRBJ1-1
TGTGCCAGCAGTGGACAGGGCACTGAAGCTTTCTTT
CASSGQGTEAFF
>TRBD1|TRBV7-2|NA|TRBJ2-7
TGTGCCAGCAGCTTAAAGACAGGGTACGAGCAGTACTTC
CASSLKTGYEQYF
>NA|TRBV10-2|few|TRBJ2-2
TGCGCCAGCAGTGAGCGGGAGAGGACCGGGGAGCTGTTTTTT
CASSERERTGELFF
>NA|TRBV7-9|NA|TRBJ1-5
TGTGCCAGCAGCGGGGGGACGGATCAGCCCCAGCATTTT
CASSGGTDQPQHF
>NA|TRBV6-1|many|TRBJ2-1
TGTGCCAGCAGTACAGGGCCCGATGAGCAGTTCTTC
CASSTGPDEQFF
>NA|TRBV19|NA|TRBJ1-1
TGTGCCAGTAGTATAGTAGGCAGGGGCCCGAACACTGAAGCTTTCTTT
CASSIVGRGPNTEAFF
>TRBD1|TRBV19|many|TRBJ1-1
TGTGCCAGTAGTATAGTAGTTATGACAGGGGACGATCTTGCTGAAGCTTTCTTT
CASSIVVMTGDDLAEAFF
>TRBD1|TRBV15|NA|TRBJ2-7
TGTGCCACCAGCAGGACCGGGACAGGGTTCTACGAGCAGTACTTC
CATSRTGTGFYEQYF
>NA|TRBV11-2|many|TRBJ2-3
TGTGCCAGCAGCTTAGGAGGCGGGTACACAGATACGCAGTATTTT
CASSLGGGYTDTQYF
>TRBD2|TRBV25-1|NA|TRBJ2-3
TGTGCCAGCAGTGAGGCCGGCGGGGGAAATACGCAGTATTTT
CASSEAGGGNTQYF
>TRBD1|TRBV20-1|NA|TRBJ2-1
TGCAGTGCTAGAGGTGGTGGACAGGCCTACAATGAGCAGTTCTTC
CSARGGGQAYNEQFF
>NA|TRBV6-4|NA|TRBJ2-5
TGTGCCAGCAGTGAGGACGGAAGGGTGGGGAAAGAGACCCAGTACTTC
CASSEDGRVGKETQYF
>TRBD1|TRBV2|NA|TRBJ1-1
TGTGCCAGCAGCGAGGACAGGGTCACTGAAGCTTTCTTT
CASSEDRVTEAFF
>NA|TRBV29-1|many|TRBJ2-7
TGCAGCCCCGAATGTTACCCGGATTCCTACGAGCAGTACTTC
CSPECYPDSYEQYF
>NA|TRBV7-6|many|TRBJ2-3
TGTGCCAGCTTGGGCAGAGACACAGATACGCAGTATTTT
CASLGRDTDTQYF
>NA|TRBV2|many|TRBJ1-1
TGTGCCAGCAGTGGCAAAACTGAAGCTTTCTTT
CASSGKTEAFF
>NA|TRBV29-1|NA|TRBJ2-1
TGCAGCTTATCCCGGACAAGATACAATGAGCAGTTCTTC
CSLSRTRYNEQFF
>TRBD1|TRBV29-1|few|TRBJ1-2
TGCAGCGTTGCAGGACAGGGGTTTTATGGCTACACCTTC
CSVAGQGFYGYTF
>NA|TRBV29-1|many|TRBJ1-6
TGCAGCGTTGTATCTCCCCCAGGAACCCTCCACTTT
CSVVSPPGTLHF
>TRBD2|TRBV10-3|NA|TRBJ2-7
TGTGCCATCAGTGATTTGTACCAGCGGGGCTACGAGCAGTACTTC
CAISDLYQRGYEQYF
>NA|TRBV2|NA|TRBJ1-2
TGTGCCAGCACCGAGGGGCCAGGGAATGGAAACTATGGCTACACCTTC
CASTEGPGNGNYGYTF
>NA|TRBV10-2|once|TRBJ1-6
TGCGCCAGCAGTGAGCGGGATTCACCCCTCCACTTT
CASSERDSPLHF
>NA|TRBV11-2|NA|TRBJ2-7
TGTGCCAGCAGCTCAGTTCCGGGGACAAAGCGGACTTACGAGCAGTACTTT
CASSSVPGTKRTYEQYF
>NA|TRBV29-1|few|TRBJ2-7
TGCAGCGTTGTCGTGGGGGGCTCGTACGAGCAGTACTTC
CSVVVGGSYEQYF
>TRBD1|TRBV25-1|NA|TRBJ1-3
TGTGCCAGCAGTTTACCGGTGGCAGGGGGAAGAAACACCATATATTTT
CASSLPVAGGRNTIYF
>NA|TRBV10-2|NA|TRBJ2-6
TGCGCCAGCATTCGGGCTGGGGCCAACGTCCTGACTTTC
CASIRAGANVLTF
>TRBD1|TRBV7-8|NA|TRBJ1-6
TGTGCCAGCATCGACAGGGTCGGGTCACCCCTCCACTTT
CASIDRVGSPLHF
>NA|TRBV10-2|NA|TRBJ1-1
TGCGCCAGCAGTGAGCTGGGAGAACGGGCTTTCTTT
CASSELGERAFF
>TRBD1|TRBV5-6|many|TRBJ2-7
TGTGCCAGCAGCTTTACGGGACAGGTATACGAGCAGTACTTC
CASSFTGQVYEQYF
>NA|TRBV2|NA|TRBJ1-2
TGTGCCAGCAGTTTCCGGGACGACTATGGCTACACCTTC
CASSFRDDYGYTF
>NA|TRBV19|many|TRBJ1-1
TGTGCCGCAGGGAGGGCTGAAGCTTTCTTT
CAAGRAEAFF
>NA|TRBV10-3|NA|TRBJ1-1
TGTGCCATCAGCTCCGAAGCCTCGAACACTGAAGCTTTCTTT
CAISSEASNTEAFF